This entry concerns a single TCR beta chain. Germline CDR1 is MNHEY and CDR2 is SVGAGI. This CDR3 comprises 15 residues. The junction had 4 bases not matched to a gene; V was cut back by 4 bases and J by 8 bases. MiXCR was run by TCRdb on the RACE reads, yielding one entry per CDR3 protein. In the table there are 150,000 to 200,000 distinct CDR3 sequences, about 14% of which are singletons. The data derive from a study of human T cells and chemical hapten exposure. Across the whole study: TCR yield per sample varied, mainly due to pooled library volumes.

Time point defined: patch test 1, 2 weeks after DPC sensitization. Treatment of the sample: therapeutic diphenylcyclopropenone sensitization with weekly scalp DPC. Ahead of applying each patch test, blood was sampled. Sequenced here: whole blood, sampled in connection with sensitization to the hapten diphenylcyclopropenone (DPC). The TCR was taken from a woman aged 25 to 39 with alopecia areata. Some clones in this sample may be carry-over from other donors' samples. The chain recombines TRBV6-5 with TRBJ2-1; 14 bases are shared with TRBD2. The CDR3 protein is CASSLTSGRVDEQFF. In DNA form, the CDR3 reads TGTGCCAGCAGTTTGACTAGCGGGAGGGTAGATGAGCAGTTCTTC.